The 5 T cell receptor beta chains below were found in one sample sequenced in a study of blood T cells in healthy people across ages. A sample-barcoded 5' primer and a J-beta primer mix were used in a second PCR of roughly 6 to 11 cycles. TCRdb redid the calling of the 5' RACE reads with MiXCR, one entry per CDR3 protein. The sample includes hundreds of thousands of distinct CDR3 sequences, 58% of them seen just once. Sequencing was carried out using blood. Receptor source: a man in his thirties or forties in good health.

The CDR3 nucleotides are TGCAGTGCCCTAACTACTGAAGCTTTCTTT. Translation gives CSALTTEAFF. The V call is TRBV20-1, the J call TRBJ1-1; D is undetermined. The CDR3 totals 10 residues. Trimming took off 6 bases at V and 5 bases at J, with 7 bases between the two ends. Germline V lookup: CDR1 DFQATT, CDR2 SNEGSKA (reference sequence).

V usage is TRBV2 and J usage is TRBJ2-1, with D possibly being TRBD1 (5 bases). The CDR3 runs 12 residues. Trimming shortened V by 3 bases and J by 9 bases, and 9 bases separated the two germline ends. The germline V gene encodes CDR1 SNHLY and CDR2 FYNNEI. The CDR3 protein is CASSEGLSEQFF. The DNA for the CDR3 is TGTGCCAGCAGTGAGGGGCTTAGTGAGCAGTTCTTC.

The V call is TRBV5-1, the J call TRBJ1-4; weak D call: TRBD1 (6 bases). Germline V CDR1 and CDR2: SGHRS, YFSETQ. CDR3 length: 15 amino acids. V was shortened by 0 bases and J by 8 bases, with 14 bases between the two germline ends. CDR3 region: CASSLDGRQGEKLFF. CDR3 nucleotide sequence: TGCGCCAGCAGCTTGGACGGTCGGCAGGGGGAAAAACTGTTTTTT. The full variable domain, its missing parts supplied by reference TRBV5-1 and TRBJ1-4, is KAGVTQTPRYLIKTRGQQVTLSCSPISGHRSVSWYQQTPGQGLQFLFEYFSETQRNKGNFPGRFSGRQFSNSRSEMNVSTLELGDSALYLCASSLDGRQGEKLFFGSGTQLSVL.

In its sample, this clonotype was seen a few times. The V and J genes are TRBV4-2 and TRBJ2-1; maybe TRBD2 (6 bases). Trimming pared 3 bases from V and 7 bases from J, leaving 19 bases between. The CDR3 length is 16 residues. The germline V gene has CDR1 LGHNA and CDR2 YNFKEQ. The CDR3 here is CASSHSVRLGNNEQFF. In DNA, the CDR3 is TGTGCCAGCAGCCACAGTGTGAGACTAGGTAATAATGAGCAGTTCTTC.

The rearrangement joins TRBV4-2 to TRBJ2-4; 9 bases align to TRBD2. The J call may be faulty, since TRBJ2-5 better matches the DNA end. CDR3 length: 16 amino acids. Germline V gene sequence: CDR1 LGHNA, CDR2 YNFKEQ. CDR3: CASSQVSAGGQETQYF. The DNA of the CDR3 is TGTGCCAGCAGCCAAGTGTCTGCGGGAGGGCAAGAGACCCAGTACTTC.